The subject of this entry is one TCR beta chain. Its antigen is still unknown. The assay was immunoSEQ multiplex PCR, and TCRdb's table has in-frame clones only and misses some. The sample holds 40,000 to 45,000 clones, about four fifths seen once. V was pared by 2 bases and J by 4 bases, with 5 bases between. Germline values: CDR1 ENHRY, CDR2 SYGVKD. This CDR3 has 12 residues. The record originates from a study of STAT5B mutations in CD4+ large granular lymphocyte leukemia. Looking at the study overall: The CDR3 'QG' motif was associated with a particular HLA allele among healthy donors.

General study points: About a quarter of private leukemic clonotypes occurred rarely in other patients' non-leukemic repertoires.

V is TRBV10-3 and J is TRBJ2-5; TRBD1 is a possible D gene (5 bases). The TCR sequence derives from a human donor in good health. The sample consisted of CD4+ T cells from blood buffy coats. Here the CDR3 DNA reads TGTGCCATCAGTGAGGGGGCAGAGACCCAGTACTTC. Protein product: CAISEGAETQYF.